Described below is a single T cell receptor beta chain sequence and its context. The antigen remains undetermined. Data came from immunoSEQ multiplex PCR; TCRdb stores just in-frame clones and leaves some out. Of 80,000 or so clones listed, about 90% are singletons. This sample stems from a study of OX40 agonist ivuxolimab in advanced cancers. Study summary: Three patients got partial responses; one had hepatocellular carcinoma and two had cutaneous melanoma.

CDR1 is SGHVS and CDR2 is FQNEAQ in the germline V gene. This CDR3 comprises 17 residues. Trimming left V 2 bases short and J 4 bases short, with 18 bases between. Whole-study findings and limits: The expanded peripheral T cells' antigen specificity was not determined.

The clonotype comes from an adult with an advanced solid tumor such as melanoma, head and neck, liver or kidney cancer. The rearrangement links TRBV7-8 to TRBJ2-1; D gene uncertain. Specimen: CD4+ or CD8+ T cells sorted from blood, collected in a trial of the OX40 agonist ivuxolimab. CDR3 protein: CASSLRARALGYNEQFF. The CDR3 DNA sequence: TGTGCCAGCAGCTTACGAGCTCGTGCCCTCGGATACAATGAGCAGTTCTTC.